What follows are 5 T cell receptor beta chains derived from one specimen sequenced in a study of blood T cells in healthy people across ages. The use of a sample-barcoded 5' primer and a J-beta primer mix characterized a second PCR of roughly 7 to 11 cycles. TCRdb called the 5' RACE reads again in MiXCR, with one record for every CDR3 protein. The table has more than 1.4 million distinct CDR3 sequences, approximately 42% seen once. What was sequenced was blood. The receptors shown here come from a young woman in good health.

This chain links TRBV12-5 with TRBJ2-1, with no clear D. V dropped 0 bases and J dropped 5 bases, with 20 bases sitting between them. The CDR3 runs to 18 residues. The germline CDR1 and CDR2 sequences are LGHNT and FRNRAP. The CDR3 loop is CASGLVPSLPPGDNEQFF. CDR3 sequence (DNA): TGTGCTAGTGGTTTGGTGCCGAGCCTCCCCCCCGGCGACAATGAGCAGTTCTTC. The variable domain in full, with the rest retrieved from reference TRBV12-5 and TRBJ2-1, is DARVTQTPRHKVTEMGQEVTMRCQPILGHNTVFWYRQTMMQGLELLAYFRNRAPLDDSGMPKDRFSAEMPDATLATLKIQPSEPRDSAVYFCASGLVPSLPPGDNEQFFGPGTRLTVL.

This chain joins TRBV20-1 and TRBJ2-7; 8 bases fit TRBD2. With V trimmed by 0 bases and J by 7 bases, 8 bases remained unmatched. The length of the CDR3 is 14 residues. CDR1 and CDR2 from the germline V gene are DFQATT and SNEGSKA (reference sequence). This CDR3 is CSAREGTRGGEQYF. The CDR3 bases are TGCAGTGCTAGAGAGGGGACTAGGGGTGGTGAGCAGTACTTC.

This rearrangement joins TRBV25-1 to TRBJ2-7; 9 bases agree with TRBD2. The CDR3 is made up of 17 amino acids. The germline gives CDR1 MGHDK, CDR2 SYGVNS. The ends lost 1 base at V and 6 bases at J; junction bases unmatched: 13. In nucleotides, the CDR3 is TGTGCCAGCAGTGAATCTAGGGACCGATGGACTAGCGTCGAGCAGTACTTC. Its protein product is CASSESRDRWTSVEQYF.

The rearrangement joins TRBV6-4 to TRBJ2-1; 10 nucleotides align to TRBD2. CDR3 size: 15 residues. The germline V gene has CDR1 MRHNA and CDR2 SNTAGT. V was clipped by 5 bases and J by 3 bases; unmatched bases: 4. The CDR3 DNA reads TGTGCCAGCAGTCTGAAGCGGGAGGGCTACAATGAGCAGTTCTTC. Residues: CASSLKREGYNEQFF.

The V gene is TRBV12-3 or TRBV12-4, the J gene TRBJ2-5; 11 bases fit TRBD2. The trim removed 3 bases at V and 11 bases at J, leaving 14 bases unmatched. The CDR3 consists of 16 residues. CDR3 region: CASSFHNSGGDNEQYF. The CDR3 DNA follows: TGTGCCAGCAGTTTCCACAATAGCGGGGGGGACAATGAGCAGTACTTC.